A single sample is the source of the 13 T cell receptor beta chains below, sequenced in a study of prognosis after radiotherapy for stage I lung cancer. TCR beta CDR3 was amplified from genomic DNA by two-round multiplex PCR. Primers specific to each TRBV and TRBJ gene were used in first-round PCR. From the multiplex PCR reads, TCRdb called clonotypes with MiXCR, one entry per CDR3 protein. The sample records 20,000 or so distinct CDR3 sequences, 26% being singletons. This material consisted of PBMCs, taken before or after stereotactic body radiation therapy (not recorded which). The receptors shown here come from a donor aged 50 or older with non-small cell lung cancer.

This clonotype was counted ten times or more. The chain recombines TRBV25-1 with TRBJ2-7; D remains unclear. There are 14 residues in the CDR3. Germline V lookup: CDR1 MGHDK, CDR2 SYGVNS. Trimming cost V 4 bases and J 1 base, with 11 bases left between them. The CDR3: CASSASRASYEQYF. The CDR3 coding sequence is TGTGCCAGCAGTGCCTCTCGGGCGTCCTACGAGCAGTACTTC.

Notes on this clonotype: One end of the junction fails to match germline, which may point to a read error. The V gene is TRBV19, the J gene TRBJ2-1, with D uncertain. The CDR3 contains 15 residues. Germline lookup yields CDR1 LNHDA and CDR2 SQIVND (reference sequence). The CDR3 region has the DNA TGTGCCAGTAGTGAAGGTGGAAAGCGTCCGTTTGAGAAGTTCTTC. It translates to CASSEGGKRPFEKFF. Together with reference TRBV19 and TRBJ2-1, the CDR3 gives the full variable domain: DGGITQSPKYLFRKEGQNVTLSCEQNLNHDAMYWYRQDPGQGLRLIYYSQIVNDFQKGDIAEGYSVSREKKESFPLTVTSAQKNPTAFYLCASSEGGKRPFEKFFGPGTRLTVL.

This clonotype was recorded at least ten times. The V call is TRBV20-1, the J call TRBJ2-7; 7 nucleotides align to TRBD1. V shed 4 bases and J 2 bases; nucleotides not matched to a gene: 2. CDR1 and CDR2 (germline): DFQATT, SNEGSKA (reference sequence). The CDR3 has 12 amino acids. This CDR3 is CSAKGAPYEQYF. The CDR3 coding sequence is TGCAGTGCTAAGGGGGCCCCCTACGAGCAGTACTTC.

Concerning this clonotype: Only one base separates this from a far larger clonotype, so it likely reflects a read error. The gene calls are TRBV7-9 and TRBJ1-6, with D unresolved. V dropped 0 bases and J dropped 7 bases, with 10 bases sitting between them. CDR3 size: 15 residues. Germline V lookup: CDR1 SEHNR, CDR2 FQNEAQ (reference sequence). The CDR3 loop is CASSLAKAGNSPLHF. CDR3 DNA sequence: TGTGCCAGCAGCTTAGCCAAAGCGGGGAATTCACCCCTCCACTTT.

This clonotype showed up many times. The gene calls are TRBV15 and TRBJ1-4; no clear D gene. With 1 base removed from V and 12 bases from J, the gap between germline ends came to 6 bases. This CDR3 spans 11 amino acids. Germline-derived CDR1 and CDR2 are LNHNV and YYDKDF (reference sequence). For the CDR3, the DNA is TGTGCCACCAGCAGAGGGGAACAACTGTTTTTT. Its protein product is CATSRGEQLFF.

This clonotype has ten or more counts. The chain joins TRBV5-6 to TRBJ2-1; possibly TRBD1 or TRBD2 for D (6 bases each). CDR1 is SGHDT, CDR2 YYEEEE, per germline. The CDR3 covers 16 residues. The V end lost 2 bases, the J end lost 1 base, and 13 bases lay between the germline ends. CDR3 nucleotides: TGTGCCAGCAGCTTCACGGGGGCTATATCCTACAATGAGCAGTTCTTC. Its translation is CASSFTGAISYNEQFF.

This clonotype was detected many times. The rearrangement uses TRBV20-1 and TRBJ2-1; D may be TRBD2 (5 bases). There are 13 residues in the CDR3. Germline CDR1 is DFQATT and CDR2 is SNEGSKA (reference sequence). V lost 4 bases and J lost 5, with 12 bases in between. The CDR3 coding sequence is TGCAGTGCTATTTTTGCGGGTGACAATGAGCAGTTCTTC. Translating gives CSAIFAGDNEQFF.

This clonotype qualifies as medium-sized. For the CDR3, the DNA is TGCAGTGCTAGGCCCGAAGGACTTAATTCACCCCTCCACTTT. Protein: CSARPEGLNSPLHF. The chain employs TRBV20-1 and TRBJ1-6; unclear D gene. CDR1 is DFQATT, CDR2 SNEGSKA, per germline (reference sequence). This CDR3 is built from 14 residues. Trimming took off 3 bases at V and 6 bases at J, with 12 bases between the two ends.

A word on this clonotype: This likely traces to a read error, being one base from a far larger clone. This chain links TRBV6-4 with TRBJ1-2, with a tentative D call TRBD1 (5 bases). V lost 5 bases to trimming and J lost 1 base, with 14 bases between them. The V gene's germline CDR1 is MRHNA and CDR2 SNTAGT. The CDR3 runs to 15 residues. The CDR3 loop reads CASSFDWGNNYGYTF. The CDR3 nucleotides are TGTGCCAGCAGTTTTGACTGGGGGAATAACTATGGCTACACCTTC.

For this clonotype: One base separates it from a far larger clone, so it is likely a read error. The rearrangement links TRBV20-1 to TRBJ2-1, with D uncertain. The CDR3 runs 16 residues. Germline V gene lookup returns CDR1 DFQATT and CDR2 SNEGSKA (reference sequence). V was cut by 1 base and J by 10 bases, with 23 bases left in between. CDR3 DNA: TGCAGTGCTAGAGTTCAAGGCAGAGATTTTGTCTACGAGCAGTTCTTC. Protein: CSARVQGRDFVYEQFF.

This clonotype is labeled as medium-sized (0.01 to 0.1%). The chain is built from TRBV28 and TRBJ2-3; 10 positions agree with TRBD1. This CDR3 is built from 15 residues. Germline V gene data show CDR1 as MDHEN and CDR2 as SYDVKM. The V and J ends lost 3 bases and 7 bases, in that order; junction bases with no gene match: 7. The CDR3 loop reads CASSFPTGGSYTQYF. CDR3 in DNA: TGTGCCAGCAGTTTCCCGACAGGGGGCTCTTATACGCAGTATTTT.

V is TRBV28 and J is TRBJ2-2, with D hard to call. In germline, CDR1 is MDHEN, CDR2 SYDVKM. Between the trimmed V and J ends, which lost 8 bases and 4 bases, there was a span of 26 bases. CDR3 length: 18 residues. The CDR3 DNA reads TGTGCCAGCGGTTCTCCCTTCTTGGGGTCCAAAACCACCGGGGAGCTGTTTTTT. Translated: CASGSPFLGSKTTGELFF.

This clonotype was seen repeatedly, ten times or more. The V and J genes are TRBV5-1 and TRBJ2-5; 13 nucleotides match TRBD2. This CDR3 contains 16 residues. Germline V gene data show CDR1 as SGHRS and CDR2 as YFSETQ. The J segment lost 6 bases and the V segment lost 5 bases, leaving 10 bases of the junction unmatched. The CDR3 here is CASRTGLAGPRQTQYF. The CDR3 region has the DNA TGCGCCAGCAGAACGGGACTAGCGGGACCAAGGCAGACCCAGTACTTC.